The 15 T cell receptor beta chains below were found in one sample sequenced in a study of identical twins listed by TCRdb under 2016. Library preparation used 5' RACE. The instrument given in TCRdb is Illumina HiSeq 2000. TCRdb took the public reads, trimmed them with fastp at Q25, ran MiXCR for clone calling and kept in-frame beta chains. Every entry covers one CDR3 protein and lists the most common genes and DNA from its rows. This sample lists approximately 260,000 distinct CDR3 sequences; over 12% were detected once. 7% to 9% of the sample goes to the ten largest clones. Sequences were obtained from memory (CD45RO+) T cells sorted from blood. This specimen's cell subset or site label, per the study, means: CD45RO+ enriched T cells. Source of these receptors: a woman aged 18-35 years in good health.

V and J are TRBV12-3 or TRBV12-4 and TRBJ1-2; D ambiguous. The CDR3 contains 13 residues. The ends were cut back, 2 bases at V and 7 bases at J, with 11 bases in the middle. The CDR3 coding sequence is TGTGCCAGCAGTTTACAAGGAGGTAGTGGCTACACCTTC. This codes for CASSLQGGSGYTF.

This clonotype was seen ten or more times. The chain is built from TRBV5-6 and TRBJ2-1; 8 bases match TRBD2. From germline, CDR1 is SGHDT and CDR2 YYEEEE. CDR3 length: 14 residues. The V and J ends lost 2 bases and 9 bases, in that order; junction bases with no gene match: 7. CDR3 DNA: TGTGCCAGCAGCTTTTGGAGCGGGAGAGGTGAGCAGTTCTTC. Amino acid sequence: CASSFWSGRGEQFF.

V gene TRBV10-3 combines with J gene TRBJ2-1, with TRBD1 matching 10 bases. The J segment lost 5 bases and the V segment lost 6 bases, leaving 4 bases of the junction unmatched. The CDR3 runs 14 residues. Germline CDR1 and CDR2: ENHRY and SYGVKD. The chain's CDR3 is CAIRGQGFHNEQFF. CDR3 nucleotides: TGTGCCATCAGGGGACAGGGGTTCCACAATGAGCAGTTCTTC.

This clonotype was counted between two and nine times. The chain employs TRBV3-1 and TRBJ2-3; 7 bases are a match to TRBD2. The CDR3 has 16 amino acids. V dropped 0 bases and J dropped 6; count of bases not matched to a gene: 9. The germline V gene has CDR1 LGHDT and CDR2 YNNKEL (reference sequence). CDR3 nucleotides: TGTGCCAGCAGCCAAGAACAGATAGCGGGTTGGGATACGCAGTATTTT. It yields the protein CASSQEQIAGWDTQYF.

This clonotype has only a few counts. At one of its ends the junction is not consistent with the germline gene, which may arise from a read error. CDR3 loop: CAKLWSGPLGF. The CDR3 DNA sequence: TGTGCCAAGCTTTGGAGCGGGCCTTTGGGTTTC. The chain combines TRBV5-6 with TRBJ2-6; a possible D gene is TRBD2 (6 bases). The CDR3 loop spans 11 amino acids. CDR1 and CDR2 from the germline V gene are SGHDT and YYEEEE.

The chain is built from TRBV20-1 and TRBJ2-1; tentative D call: TRBD2 (6 bases). This CDR3 spans 12 amino acids. Trimming cost V 0 bases and J 7 bases, with 7 bases left between them. Germline V gene data show CDR1 as DFQATT and CDR2 as SNEGSKA (reference sequence). For the CDR3, the DNA is TGCAGTGCTAGAGATCTAGCGAATGAGCAGTTCTTC. It is translated as CSARDLANEQFF.

This chain links TRBV3-1 with TRBJ1-1, with no clear D. The CDR3 contains 15 residues. V lost 1 base, J lost 1 base, and 10 bases lay in between. Germline V gene sequence: CDR1 LGHDT, CDR2 YNNKEL (reference sequence). The CDR3 nucleotides read TGTGCCAGCAGCCAAGGGCAGGCCGGGAACACTGAAGCTTTCTTT. Protein sequence: CASSQGQAGNTEAFF. Full variable domain (missing parts from reference TRBV3-1 and TRBJ1-1): DTAVSQTPKYLVTQMGNDKSIKCEQNLGHDTMYWYKQDSKKFLKIMFSYNNKELIINETVPNRFSPKSPDKAHLNLHINSLELGDSAVYFCASSQGQAGNTEAFFGQGTRLTVV.

This clonotype occurred a few times. The rearrangement links TRBV11-2 to TRBJ2-7; 8 bases agree with TRBD2. In germline, CDR1 is SGHAT, CDR2 FQNNGV. Losses at the gene ends were 4 bases for V and 1 base for J; bases not matched to a gene: 15. This CDR3 is built from 18 residues. As DNA, the CDR3 is TGTGCCAGCAGCTCTAGAGGGCCTAGCGGGTCTTATTCCTACGAGCAGTACTTC. Amino acids: CASSSRGPSGSYSYEQYF.

This clonotype showed up just a few times. The chain joins TRBV7-2 to TRBJ2-5; D may be TRBD1 (6 bases). CDR1 and CDR2 from the germline V gene are SGHTA and FQGNSA. The CDR3 loop spans 16 amino acids. Trimming took off 3 bases at V and 5 bases at J, with 19 bases between the two ends. The CDR3 DNA sequence: TGTGCCAGCAGCTTCAACTACGGCAGGGGCGCGGAGACCCAGTACTTC. Its translation is CASSFNYGRGAETQYF.

This clonotype was recorded a few times. The rearrangement joins TRBV5-1 to TRBJ2-1; 7 nucleotides agree with TRBD2. The CDR3 covers 13 residues. V dropped 1 base and J dropped 10; count of bases not matched to a gene: 5. Germline V gives CDR1 SGHRS, CDR2 YFSETQ. This chain's CDR3 is CASSLIGEGEQFF. In nucleotides, the CDR3 is TGCGCCAGCAGCTTGATAGGGGAGGGAGAGCAGTTCTTC.

This clonotype was seen more than once but under ten times. The V call is TRBV3-1, the J call TRBJ1-1, with no clear D. V gave up 3 bases and J gave up 5 bases, with 4 bases separating them. The CDR3 sequence is 11 residues long. Looked up from germline, CDR1 is LGHDT and CDR2 is YNNKEL (reference sequence). CDR3 region: CASSHSTEAFF. CDR3 coding DNA: TGTGCCAGCAGCCATAGTACTGAAGCTTTCTTT.

The table lists this clonotype with a few counts. The genes are TRBV29-1 and TRBJ1-1, with D perhaps matching TRBD1 (6 bases). The CDR3 runs 13 residues. Germline V gene sequence: CDR1 SQVTM, CDR2 ANQGSEA. The CDR3 DNA reads TGCAGGGGGCAGGGGTCATGGAGTACTGAAGCTTTCTTT. Protein sequence: CRGQGSWSTEAFF.

This clonotype was recorded a few times. The chain joins TRBV6-5 to TRBJ2-3; 11 bases align to TRBD2. The CDR3 length is 16 residues. Germline CDR1 and CDR2: MNHEY and SVGAGI. The V segment lost 4 bases and the J segment 7 bases; nucleotides outside the gene matches: 10. CDR3 DNA: TGTGCCAGCAGTTCGGAAGTTAGCGGGGGGGCCTATACGCAGTATTTT. Encoded protein: CASSSEVSGGAYTQYF.

This clonotype was recorded a few times. The chain carries TRBV7-2 and TRBJ2-7; D could derive from TRBD1 or TRBD2 (5 bases each). The germline V gene encodes CDR1 SGHTA and CDR2 FQGNSA. The CDR3 is 15 residues long. The V end was cut by 5 bases, the J end by 4 bases, with 18 bases between. The CDR3 reads CASSKQRGSEYEQYF. In DNA, the CDR3 is TGTGCCAGCAGCAAACAAAGGGGTAGCGAATACGAGCAGTACTTC. The full variable domain, completed using reference TRBV7-2 and TRBJ2-7, is GAGVSQSPSNKVTEKGKDVELRCDPISGHTALYWYRQSLGQGLEFLIYFQGNSAPDKSGLPSDRFSAERTGGSVSTLTIQRTQQEDSAVYLCASSKQRGSEYEQYFGPGTRLTVT.

A few counts support this clonotype. This chain connects TRBV19 to TRBJ1-1; D ambiguous. The germline gives CDR1 LNHDA, CDR2 SQIVND (reference sequence). Trimming took 2 bases from V and 1 from J, leaving 11 bases between them. The CDR3 has 15 residues. CDR3 sequence: CASSINPGANTEAFF. For the CDR3, the DNA is TGTGCCAGTAGTATAAATCCAGGAGCGAACACTGAAGCTTTCTTT. Based on the CDR3 plus reference TRBV19 and TRBJ1-1, the full variable domain is DGGITQSPKYLFRKEGQNVTLSCEQNLNHDAMYWYRQDPGQGLRLIYYSQIVNDFQKGDIAEGYSVSREKKESFPLTVTSAQKNPTAFYLCASSINPGANTEAFFGQGTRLTVV.